This T cell receptor (beta chain) was sequenced during a study of blood T cell repertoires in COVID-19. Across the study: PBMCs, B-cell-depleted T cells, or T cells were the source of the cDNA or gDNA that made up the material.

Original processing methods: Scientists estimated how many nucleated cells there were by amplifying reference gene primers. Clones were read by immunoSEQ multiplex PCR, and TCRdb kept only the in-frame ones, dropping some. V and J calls plus clone size are reproduced from that table; the DNA served to infer D and trimming. Altogether about 140,000 clones are present, around 82% being singletons, with the ten largest covering less than 7%. This clone came up once. The CDR3 has 14 residues. Germline lookup yields CDR1 MGHDK and CDR2 SYGVNS. V gave up 6 bases and J gave up 8 bases, with 19 bases separating them. Participants were aged roughly 18 to 90 years, lived in under 25 US areas, and enrolled virtually.

Sequencing was performed on PBMCs or T cells enriched from blood (not recorded which). The rearrangement joins TRBV25-1 to TRBJ1-2, with D uncertain. This TCR was recovered from a man between 40 and 49 years old with acute COVID-19. The CDR3 DNA is TGTGCCAGCAGCCCAATCATGCGGTTTGGAGGCTACACCTTC. Protein product: CASSPIMRFGGYTF.